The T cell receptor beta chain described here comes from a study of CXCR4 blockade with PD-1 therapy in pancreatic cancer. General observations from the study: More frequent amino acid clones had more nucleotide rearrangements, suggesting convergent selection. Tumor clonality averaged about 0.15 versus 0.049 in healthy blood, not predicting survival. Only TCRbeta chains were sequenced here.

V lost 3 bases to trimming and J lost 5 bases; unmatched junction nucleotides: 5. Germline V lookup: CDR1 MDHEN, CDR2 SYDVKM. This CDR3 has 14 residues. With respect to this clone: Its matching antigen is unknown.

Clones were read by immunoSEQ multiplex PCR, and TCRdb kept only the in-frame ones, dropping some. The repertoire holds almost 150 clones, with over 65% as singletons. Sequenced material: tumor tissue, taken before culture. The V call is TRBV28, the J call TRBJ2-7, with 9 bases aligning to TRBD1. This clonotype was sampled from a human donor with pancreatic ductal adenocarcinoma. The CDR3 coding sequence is TGTGCCAGCAGTTTGATACAGGGGGCCCACGAGCAGTACTTC. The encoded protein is CASSLIQGAHEQYF.